This entry features one TCR beta chain sequence. This sample stems from a study of blood T cell repertoires in COVID-19. Participants were aged about 18 to 100 years from 24 US areas. The CDR3 loop spans 16 amino acids. Germline assignment: CDR1 MDHEN and CDR2 SYDVKM. Trimming took off 5 bases at V and 3 bases at J, with 17 bases between the two ends. This table comes from immunoSEQ multiplex PCR, and its TCRdb copy is limited to in-frame clones, with some not included. Here the sample spans about 260,000 clones, less than 90% being singletons. The sequenced material came from PBMCs or T cells enriched from blood (not recorded which). The receptor was derived from a woman in her forties or fifties who had recovered from COVID-19. This chain connects TRBV28 to TRBJ1-5; maybe TRBD1 (6 bases). This chain's CDR3 is CASSIVGGGNNQPQHF. The CDR3 nucleotides read TGTGCCAGCAGTATTGTGGGAGGGGGGAACAATCAGCCCCAGCATTTT.